Listed below are T cell receptor beta chains from one sample, sequenced in a study of T cell responses to AZD1222 COVID-19 vaccine. Sequenced by immunoSEQ multiplex PCR; TCRdb stores in-frame clones only, minus some. Found here are approximately 97,000 clones, about four fifths of them singletons; the top ten hold over 15%. The sample was peripheral blood, taken on day 0 of AZD1222 vaccination. The receptors originated from an adult in good health. Both conserved end residues are part of each CDR3. A D gene is named only where the DNA matches it firmly. Clone size, where shown, is once, few, many, or a class for clones that have expanded.

j_call,d_call,v_call,clone_size,cdr3_aa,cdr3_nt
TRBJ1-2,TRBD1,TRBV28,.,CASSSPGTGGRGYTF,TGTGCCAGCAGTTCCCCTGGGACAGGGGGCCGGGGCTACACCTTC
TRBJ2-7,.,TRBV6-5,once,CASSYGQTYEQYF,TGTGCCAGCAGTTACGGGCAGACCTACGAGCAGTACTTC
TRBJ1-2,TRBD1,TRBV24-1,.,CATSAGTGINYGYTF,TGTGCCACCAGCGCCGGGACAGGGATAAACTATGGCTACACCTTC
TRBJ1-2,.,TRBV6-2/TRBV6-3,.,CASSYAGAGYTF,TGTGCCAGCAGTTATGCGGGTGCTGGCTACACCTTC
TRBJ1-5,TRBD1,TRBV6-5,.,CASRGQTISNQPQHF,TGTGCCAGCAGGGGACAGACGATTAGCAATCAGCCCCAGCATTTT
TRBJ2-5,TRBD2,TRBV7-2,.,CASRIGTIQETQYF,TGTGCCAGCAGGATAGGGACTATCCAAGAGACCCAGTACTTC
TRBJ1-5,.,TRBV5-6,.,CASRRLTGDQPQHF,TGTGCCAGCAGGCGCTTGACCGGGGATCAGCCCCAGCATTTT
TRBJ1-1,.,TRBV10-1,.,CASSHTGGTEAFF,TGCGCCAGCAGTCATACTGGGGGAACTGAAGCTTTCTTT
TRBJ1-4,.,TRBV6-6,.,CASRPRAANEKLFF,TGTGCCAGCAGACCCCGGGCCGCTAATGAAAAACTGTTTTTT
TRBJ2-7,TRBD2,TRBV5-3,few,CARSLGLADSYEQYF,TGTGCCAGAAGCTTGGGACTAGCTGATTCCTACGAGCAGTACTTC